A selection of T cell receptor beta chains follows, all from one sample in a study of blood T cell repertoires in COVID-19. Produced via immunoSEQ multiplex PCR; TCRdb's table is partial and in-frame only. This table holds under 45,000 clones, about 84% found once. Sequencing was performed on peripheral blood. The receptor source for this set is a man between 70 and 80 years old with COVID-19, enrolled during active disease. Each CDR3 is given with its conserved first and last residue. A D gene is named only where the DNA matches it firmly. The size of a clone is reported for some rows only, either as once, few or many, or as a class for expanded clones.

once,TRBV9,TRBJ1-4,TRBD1,CASSEGTGLGEKLFF,TGTGCCAGCAGCGAGGGGACAGGGTTAGGGGAAAAACTGTTTTTT
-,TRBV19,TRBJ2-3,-,CASSISGMADTQYF,TGTGCCAGTAGTATCTCGGGAATGGCAGATACGCAGTATTTT
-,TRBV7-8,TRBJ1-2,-,CASSQGLMIGGYTF,TGTGCCAGCAGTCAAGGACTGATGATAGGTGGCTACACCTTC
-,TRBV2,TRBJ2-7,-,CASRKDGGREQYF,TGTGCCAGCAGAAAGGACGGGGGGCGAGAGCAGTACTTC
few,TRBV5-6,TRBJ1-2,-,CASSLAWQGINYGYTF,TGTGCCAGCAGCTTGGCCTGGCAGGGAATTAACTATGGCTACACCTTC
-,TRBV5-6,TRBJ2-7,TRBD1,CASSLAGQGAEQYF,TGTGCCAGCAGCTTGGCGGGACAGGGAGCCGAGCAGTACTTC
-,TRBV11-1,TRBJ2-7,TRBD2,CASSFSGSNEQYF,TGTGCCAGCAGCTTCAGCGGGAGTAACGAGCAGTACTTC
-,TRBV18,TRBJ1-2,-,CASSLSSDLNYGYTF,TGTGCCAGCTCACTGTCCAGCGACCTAAACTATGGCTACACCTTC
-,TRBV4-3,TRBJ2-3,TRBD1,CASSQGPTGFSTDTQYF,TGCGCCAGCAGCCAAGGCCCGACAGGGTTTAGCACAGATACGCAGTATTTT
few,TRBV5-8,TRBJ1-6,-,CASSLGQQEPYNSPLHF,TGTGCCAGCAGCTTGGGTCAACAGGAACCTTATAATTCACCCCTCCACTTT
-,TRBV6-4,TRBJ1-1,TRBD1,CASSSQGSTEAFF,TGTGCCAGCAGTTCACAGGGGTCCACTGAAGCTTTCTTT
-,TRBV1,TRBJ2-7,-,CTSGGQTFSYEQYF,TGCACCAGCGGGGGACAGACTTTCTCCTACGAGCAGTACTTC
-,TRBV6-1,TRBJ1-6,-,CASSEWLGREVDSPLHF,TGTGCCAGCAGTGAATGGCTTGGGCGGGAAGTCGATTCACCCCTCCACTTT
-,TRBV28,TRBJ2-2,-,CASSLMGGISGELFF,TGTGCCAGCAGTTTAATGGGCGGGATTAGCGGGGAGCTGTTTTTT
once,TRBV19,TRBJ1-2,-,CASSIDRGNLYGYTF,TGTGCCAGTAGTATAGATCGGGGGAACCTCTATGGCTACACCTTC
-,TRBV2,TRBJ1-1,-,CASSEEIAEAFF,TGTGCCAGCTCGGAGGAGATAGCTGAAGCTTTCTTT
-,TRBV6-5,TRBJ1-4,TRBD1,CASSFDRGTEKLFF,TGTGCCAGCAGTTTTGACAGGGGAACCGAAAAACTGTTTTTT
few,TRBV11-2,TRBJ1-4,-,CASSRRGLTNEKLFF,TGTGCCAGCAGCCGCCGTGGGCTAACTAATGAAAAACTGTTTTTT
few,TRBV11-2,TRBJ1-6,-,CASSLLGRGNSPLHF,TGTGCCAGCAGCTTGTTGGGCAGGGGTAATTCACCCCTCCACTTT
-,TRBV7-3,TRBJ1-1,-,CASSLGPVSPNTEAFF,TGTGCCAGCAGCTTAGGTCCGGTGTCCCCGAACACTGAAGCTTTCTTT
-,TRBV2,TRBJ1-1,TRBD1,CASSPQGDEAFF,TGTGCCAGCAGTCCACAGGGGGATGAAGCTTTCTTT
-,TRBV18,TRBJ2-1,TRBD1,CASSPGTATYNEQFF,TGTGCCAGCTCACCCGGGACAGCCACCTACAATGAGCAGTTCTTC
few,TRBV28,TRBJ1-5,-,CASSYTGNSNQPQHF,TGTGCCAGCAGTTATACAGGCAATAGCAATCAGCCCCAGCATTTT
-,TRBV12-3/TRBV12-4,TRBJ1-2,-,CASSPGSGGGYTF,TGTGCCAGCAGCCCCGGGTCTGGCGGCGGCTACACCTTC
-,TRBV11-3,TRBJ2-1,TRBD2,CASSLGSGDEQFF,TGTGCCAGCAGCTTAGGCAGCGGGGATGAGCAGTTCTTC
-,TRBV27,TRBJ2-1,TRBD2,CASSRTGTSGSSYNEQFF,TGTGCCAGCAGTCGTACCGGGACTAGCGGGAGCTCCTACAATGAGCAGTTCTTC
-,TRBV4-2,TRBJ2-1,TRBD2,CASSQEVGRADEQFF,TGTGCCAGCAGCCAAGAAGTGGGGAGGGCGGATGAGCAGTTCTTC
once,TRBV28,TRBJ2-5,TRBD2,CASSFPGAMNLRTSGVGETQYF,TGTGCCAGCAGTTTCCCCGGAGCGATGAATCTTCGGACTAGCGGGGTAGGAGAGACCCAGTACTTC
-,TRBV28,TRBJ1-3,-,CASSLFQTYSGNTIYF,TGTGCCAGCAGTTTATTTCAGACATACTCTGGAAACACCATATATTTT
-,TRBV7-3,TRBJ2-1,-,CASSLVGGAGYNEQFF,TGTGCCAGCAGCTTAGTCGGGGGTGCGGGATACAATGAGCAGTTCTTC
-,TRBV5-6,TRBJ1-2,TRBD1,CASSLPGQGIISHYGYTF,TGTGCCAGCAGCCTACCGGGACAGGGAATCATTTCCCACTATGGCTACACCTTC
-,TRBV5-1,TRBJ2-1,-,CASSSTGTGGNEQFF,TGCGCCAGCAGCTCGACGGGCACCGGGGGCAATGAGCAGTTCTTC
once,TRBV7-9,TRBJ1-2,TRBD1,CASSFAGTGFDGYTF,TGTGCCAGCAGCTTTGCCGGGACAGGGTTTGATGGCTACACCTTC
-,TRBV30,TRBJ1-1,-,CARDLGHNLTYQDEAFF,TGTGCCCGAGATTTAGGACACAATCTAACCTACCAAGATGAAGCTTTCTTT
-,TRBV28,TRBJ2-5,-,CASSKMGLQETQYF,TGTGCCAGCAGCAAAATGGGGCTACAAGAGACCCAGTACTTC
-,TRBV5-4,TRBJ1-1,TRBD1,CASSLQGAATEAFF,TGTGCCAGCAGCTTACAGGGGGCAGCCACTGAAGCTTTCTTT
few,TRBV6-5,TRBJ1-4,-,CASRREQGISEKLFF,TGTGCCAGCAGACGCGAGCAGGGAATAAGTGAAAAACTGTTTTTT
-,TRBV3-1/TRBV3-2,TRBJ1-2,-,CASSPQGAEPYGYTF,TGTGCCAGCAGCCCTCAAGGGGCTGAACCCTATGGCTACACCTTC
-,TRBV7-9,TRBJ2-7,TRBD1,CASRGGANYEQYF,TGTGCCAGCAGAGGGGGCGCTAACTACGAGCAGTACTTC
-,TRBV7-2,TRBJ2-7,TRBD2,CASSLTSGTYEQYF,TGTGCCAGCAGCCTAACTAGCGGTACCTACGAGCAGTACTTC
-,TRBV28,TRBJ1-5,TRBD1,CASSGPTGGNQPQHF,TGTGCCAGCAGTGGCCCGACAGGGGGCAATCAGCCCCAGCATTTT
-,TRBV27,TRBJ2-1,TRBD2,CASSFGTRRYNEQFF,TGTGCCAGCAGTTTCGGGACTAGGCGCTACAATGAGCAGTTCTTC
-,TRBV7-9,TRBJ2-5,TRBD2,CASTLAGGGETQYF,TGTGCCAGCACCCTAGCGGGAGGCGGTGAGACCCAGTACTTC
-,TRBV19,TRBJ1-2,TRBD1,CASSPMTGNYGYTF,TGTGCCAGTAGCCCGATGACAGGGAACTATGGCTACACCTTC
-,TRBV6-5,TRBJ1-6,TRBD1,CASSGDRGSPLHF,TGTGCCAGCAGCGGAGACAGGGGTTCACCCCTCCACTTT
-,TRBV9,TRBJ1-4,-,CASSVAGDVYEKLFF,TGTGCCAGCAGCGTAGCGGGGGATGTTTATGAAAAACTGTTTTTT
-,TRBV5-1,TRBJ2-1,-,CASSLGHSIEQFF,TGCGCCAGCAGCTTAGGACACAGCATCGAGCAGTTCTTC
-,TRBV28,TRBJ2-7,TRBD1,CASSNQGVYEQYF,TGTGCCAGCAGCAATCAGGGGGTCTACGAGCAGTACTTC
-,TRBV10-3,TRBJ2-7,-,CAISEGTGPYEQYF,TGTGCCATCAGTGAAGGAACAGGACCCTACGAGCAGTACTTC
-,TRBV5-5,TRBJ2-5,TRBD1,CASSFRQGHEQETQYF,TGTGCCAGCAGCTTCCGACAGGGCCACGAGCAAGAGACCCAGTACTTC
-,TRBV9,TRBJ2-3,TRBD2,CASSPSGSRQSTQYF,TGTGCCAGCAGCCCTAGCGGGAGTCGACAGAGTACGCAGTATTTT
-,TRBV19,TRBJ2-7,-,CASSTFGQGEQYF,TGTGCCAGTAGTACCTTCGGTCAGGGCGAGCAGTACTTC
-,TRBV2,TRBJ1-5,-,CASTGINQPQHF,TGTGCCAGCACAGGGATAAATCAGCCCCAGCATTTT
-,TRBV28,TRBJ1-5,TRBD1,CASSAGQGGSNQPQHF,TGTGCCAGCAGCGCCGGACAGGGGGGGAGCAATCAGCCCCAGCATTTT
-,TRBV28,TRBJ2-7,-,CASSLRNPRTASYEQYF,TGTGCCAGCAGTCTCCGAAACCCGCGGACAGCTTCCTACGAGCAGTACTTC